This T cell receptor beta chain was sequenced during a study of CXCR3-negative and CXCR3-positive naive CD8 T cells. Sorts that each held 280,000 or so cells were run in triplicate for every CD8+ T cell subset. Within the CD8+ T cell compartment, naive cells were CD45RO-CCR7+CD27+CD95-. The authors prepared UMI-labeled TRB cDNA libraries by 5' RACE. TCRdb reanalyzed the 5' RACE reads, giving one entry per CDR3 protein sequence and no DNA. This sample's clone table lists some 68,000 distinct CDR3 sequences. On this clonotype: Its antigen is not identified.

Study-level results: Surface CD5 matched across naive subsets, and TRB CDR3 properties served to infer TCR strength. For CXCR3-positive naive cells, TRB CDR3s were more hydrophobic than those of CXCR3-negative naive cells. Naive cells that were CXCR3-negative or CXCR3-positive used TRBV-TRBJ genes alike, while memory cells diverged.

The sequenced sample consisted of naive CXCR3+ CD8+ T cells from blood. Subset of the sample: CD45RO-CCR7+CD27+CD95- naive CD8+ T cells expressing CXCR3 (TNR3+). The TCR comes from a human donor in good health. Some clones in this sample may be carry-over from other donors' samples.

CDR3 protein: CASRTGQPVLYF. The V and J genes are TRBV2 and TRBJ2-7; TCRdb's D call of TRBD1 is untestable without DNA. The length of the CDR3 is 12 residues. Germline V lookup: CDR1 SNHLY, CDR2 FYNNEI.